These T cell receptor beta chains were read from a single sample in a study of cytomegalovirus exposure and HLA in healthy donors. Clones were sequenced by immunoSEQ multiplex PCR, and TCRdb holds only the in-frame ones, with some missing. In the table there are 110,000 to 150,000 clones, around 70% of which are singletons. The sample comprised PBMCs. The source of these receptors is an older woman in good health and CMV-seropositive. CDR3s include the opening cysteine and the closing phenylalanine or tryptophan. The D gene is left open where the match is weak. For some rows the clone size is stated as once, few or many, or as a class when expanded; others skip it.

>NA|once|TRBJ2-3|TRBV2
CASSENSNTQYF
TGTGCCAGCAGTGAAAACTCGAATACGCAGTATTTT
>NA|few|TRBJ2-1|TRBV25-1
CASRATRGTYNEQFF
TGTGCCAGCAGAGCAACCCGCGGGACCTACAATGAGCAGTTCTTC
>TRBD2|few|TRBJ2-3|TRBV5-1
CASSLAWETSGTEGTDTQYF
TGCGCCAGCAGCTTGGCCTGGGAGACTAGCGGTACCGAGGGCACAGATACGCAGTATTTT
>NA|NA|TRBJ1-5|TRBV10-1
CASRTGHESNQPQHF
TGCGCCAGCAGGACCGGACATGAAAGCAATCAGCCCCAGCATTTT
>TRBD1|NA|TRBJ1-5|TRBV29-1
CSVAGGSSNQPQHF
TGCAGCGTTGCAGGGGGGTCTAGCAATCAGCCCCAGCATTTT
>TRBD2|NA|TRBJ2-3|TRBV7-8
CASSLMIAGVADTQYF
TGTGCCAGCAGCTTAATGATTGCGGGAGTGGCAGATACGCAGTATTTT
>TRBD1|few|TRBJ2-6|TRBV7-9
CASSSDRGAGANVLTF
TGTGCCAGCAGCTCGGACAGGGGAGCTGGGGCCAACGTCCTGACTTTC
>TRBD1|NA|TRBJ1-4|TRBV6-1
CASSGWTGRATNEKLFF
TGTGCCAGCAGTGGGTGGACAGGGAGAGCGACTAATGAAAAACTGTTTTTT
>TRBD1|NA|TRBJ1-1|TRBV10-3
CAISGTGGTEAFF
TGTGCCATCAGTGGTACAGGGGGCACTGAAGCTTTCTTT
>TRBD2|NA|TRBJ2-1|TRBV11-2
CASSLGTSGIGEQFF
TGTGCCAGCAGCTTAGGGACTAGCGGGATAGGTGAGCAGTTCTTC
>NA|NA|TRBJ1-1|TRBV6-5
CASSPTLPRGTEAFF
TGTGCCAGCAGTCCGACTCTCCCCCGGGGCACTGAAGCTTTCTTT
>NA|few|TRBJ2-3|TRBV7-2
CASSLEQPGAIDTQYF
TGTGCCAGCAGCTTAGAACAGCCAGGGGCGATAGATACGCAGTATTTT
>TRBD1|once|TRBJ1-5|TRBV19
CASSIGGQINQPQHF
TGTGCCAGTAGTATAGGGGGACAGATAAATCAGCCCCAGCATTTT
>NA|NA|TRBJ1-1|TRBV30
CAWGSTEAFF
TGTGCCTGGGGGAGCACTGAAGCTTTCTTT
>TRBD1|NA|TRBJ2-7|TRBV7-8
CASSSWDSTSYEQYF
TGTGCCAGCAGCTCTTGGGACAGTACCTCCTACGAGCAGTACTTC
>TRBD2|NA|TRBJ2-1|TRBV10-1
CASSEQASGYNEQFF
TGCGCCAGCAGTGAGCAGGCTAGCGGATACAATGAGCAGTTCTTC
>TRBD1|NA|TRBJ2-6|TRBV10-2
CASTPGGSGANVLTF
TGCGCCAGCACCCCAGGGGGCTCTGGGGCCAACGTCCTGACTTTC
>NA|NA|TRBJ2-1|TRBV7-3
CASSSRADSRVPYNEQFF
TGTGCCAGCAGCTCCCGGGCCGATAGCAGGGTCCCCTACAATGAGCAGTTCTTC
>TRBD1|NA|TRBJ1-2|TRBV9
CASRDGQGVSGYTF
TGTGCCAGCAGGGACGGACAGGGGGTTAGTGGGTACACCTTC
>NA|NA|TRBJ1-5|TRBV18
CASSPNTYGNQPQHF
TGTGCCAGCTCACCTAATACCTACGGCAATCAGCCCCAGCATTTT
>NA|NA|TRBJ2-1|TRBV28
CASSLRGRHNEQFF
TGTGCCAGCAGTTTGCGCGGAAGGCATAATGAGCAGTTCTTC
>NA|NA|TRBJ1-4|TRBV4-2
CASSPSMSGTNEKLFF
TGTGCCAGCAGCCCGTCAATGTCGGGAACTAATGAAAAACTGTTTTTT
>NA|NA|TRBJ2-6|TRBV28
CASSFIGAGANVLTF
TGTGCCAGCAGTTTTATCGGGGCTGGGGCCAACGTCCTGACTTTC
>NA|NA|TRBJ1-5|TRBV28
CASSLTPAGARDQPQHF
TGTGCCAGCAGTTTAACTCCCGCAGGGGCGCGGGATCAGCCCCAGCATTTT
>NA|few|TRBJ1-4|TRBV14
CASSLRHATNEKLFF
TGTGCCAGCAGCCTTCGACACGCAACTAATGAAAAACTGTTTTTT
>TRBD1|NA|TRBJ1-4|TRBV28
CASSAPTGTNEKLFF
TGTGCCAGCAGCGCGCCGACAGGGACTAATGAAAAACTGTTTTTT
>NA|NA|TRBJ2-3|TRBV7-9
CASSLQGTTDTQYF
TGTGCCAGCAGCTTACAGGGGACCACAGATACGCAGTATTTT
>TRBD1|NA|TRBJ1-2|TRBV28
CASRKGAKVLNGYTF
TGTGCCAGCAGGAAGGGGGCGAAAGTCTTAAATGGCTACACCTTC
>TRBD1|few|TRBJ1-1|TRBV5-1
CASSLGTGGTEAFF
TGCGCCAGCAGCTTGGGGACAGGGGGCACTGAAGCTTTCTTT
>TRBD1|NA|TRBJ2-7|TRBV5-1
CASSRDRSSYEQYF
TGCGCCAGCAGCCGGGACAGGAGCTCCTACGAGCAGTACTTC
>NA|once|TRBJ1-2|TRBV9
CASQRAGDGNGYTF
TGTGCCAGCCAACGAGCCGGGGATGGGAATGGCTACACCTTC
>TRBD1|NA|TRBJ1-1|TRBV28
CASSWQGGTEAFF
TGTGCCAGCAGTTGGCAGGGGGGTACTGAAGCTTTCTTT
>NA|NA|TRBJ1-1|TRBV2
CASSEGRQEAFF
TGTGCCAGCAGTGAAGGGCGGCAGGAAGCTTTCTTT
>TRBD1|NA|TRBJ1-1|TRBV7-9
CASSPRTGSNTEAFF
TGTGCCAGCAGCCCCAGGACAGGGTCGAACACTGAAGCTTTCTTT
>NA|NA|TRBJ2-2|TRBV28
CASPPSGRAPGTGELFF
TGTGCCAGCCCCCCAAGCGGCCGAGCCCCGGGCACCGGGGAGCTGTTTTTT
>NA|NA|TRBJ1-2|TRBV12-5
CASGWSGGYTF
TGTGCTAGTGGTTGGTCAGGAGGCTACACCTTC
>TRBD1|NA|TRBJ2-7|TRBV14
CASSQERTGGEQYF
TGTGCCAGCAGCCAAGAACGTACAGGGGGCGAGCAGTACTTC
>NA|NA|TRBJ1-5|TRBV6-1
CASSDLLNLGRGRGNQPQHF
TGTGCCAGCAGTGACTTATTAAATTTGGGTAGGGGAAGGGGCAATCAGCCCCAGCATTTT
>NA|NA|TRBJ1-5|TRBV7-9
CASSFGQGGQPQHF
TGTGCCAGCAGCTTCGGGCAGGGCGGTCAGCCCCAGCATTTT
>NA|few|TRBJ2-1|TRBV9
CASSVGSGGWNEQFF
TGTGCCAGCAGCGTAGGTTCTGGGGGGTGGAATGAGCAGTTCTTC
>NA|few|TRBJ1-2|TRBV28
CASSSTLGTGKSNYGYTF
TGTGCCAGCAGTTCCACTCTAGGGACTGGGAAGTCGAACTATGGCTACACCTTC
>NA|NA|TRBJ2-5|TRBV28
CASSSGLGGTQYF
TGTGCCAGCAGTTCGGGACTTGGTGGGACCCAGTACTTC
>TRBD1|NA|TRBJ1-2|TRBV28
CASRPGGSYGYTF
TGTGCCAGCAGACCAGGGGGGAGCTATGGCTACACCTTC
>NA|NA|TRBJ2-2|TRBV28
CASSFGAAEGTGELFF
TGTGCCAGCAGTTTTGGGGCAGCGGAGGGCACCGGGGAGCTGTTTTTT
>NA|NA|TRBJ2-7|TRBV6-1
CASSELVRGNEQYF
TGTGCCAGCAGTGAATTGGTAAGGGGGAACGAGCAGTACTTC
>NA|NA|TRBJ2-6|TRBV5-1
CASSLEGAGANVLTF
TGCGCCAGCAGCTTGGAAGGGGCTGGGGCCAACGTCCTGACTTTC
>TRBD2|few|TRBJ2-1|TRBV27
CASSLISGRATEQFF
TGTGCCAGCAGTTTAATTAGCGGGAGGGCCACTGAGCAGTTCTTC
>NA|once|TRBJ2-5|TRBV6-1
CASKGGLGGETQYF
TGTGCCAGCAAGGGCGGGCTAGGTGGAGAGACCCAGTACTTC
>TRBD1|few|TRBJ2-3|TRBV5-1
CASSLAGQGSTDTQYF
TGCGCCAGCAGCCTGGCGGGACAGGGAAGCACAGATACGCAGTATTTT
>NA|NA|TRBJ2-5|TRBV5-1
CASSLLQDSQETQYF
TGCGCCAGCAGCTTGTTACAGGATTCCCAAGAGACCCAGTACTTC
>TRBD2|NA|TRBJ2-1|TRBV28
CASSRDYHSYNEQFF
TGTGCCAGCAGCCGGGACTACCACTCCTACAATGAGCAGTTCTTC
>NA|NA|TRBJ2-1|TRBV5-1
CASSLAPRDSYNEQFF
TGCGCCAGCAGCCTTGCTCCCCGGGACTCCTACAATGAGCAGTTCTTC
>NA|few|TRBJ1-2|TRBV2
CASSEALGRRYGYTF
TGTGCCAGCAGTGAAGCGCTCGGGAGAAGGTATGGCTACACCTTC
>NA|NA|TRBJ1-1|TRBV11-2
CASSYLVGGTEAFF
TGTGCCAGCAGCTACCTCGTAGGGGGCACTGAAGCTTTCTTT